This T cell receptor beta chain appears in the sequencing data of a study of human T cells and chemical hapten exposure. For the study at large: Patch testing placed 0.01% DPC on the upper back, with readings at 6 days.

One entry per CDR3 protein results from TCRdb running MiXCR on the RACE reads. The table lists more than 150,000 distinct CDR3 sequences, about 25% of them singletons. Documented time point: patch test 3, about 24 weeks after DPC sensitization. The treatment here: therapeutic diphenylcyclopropenone sensitization with weekly scalp DPC. The TCR originated in a woman aged 40 to 50 with alopecia areata. Some clones in this sample may be carry-over from other donors' samples. The sample was whole blood, taken in connection with sensitization to the hapten diphenylcyclopropenone (DPC).

The CDR3 DNA reads TGTGCCATCAGTGTCCCTGGAGGGCCGCAGTACTTC. Residues: CAISVPGGPQYF. The genes are TRBV10-3 and TRBJ2-7; D possibly corresponds to TRBD2 (6 bases). This CDR3 has 12 residues. Deletions cut 4 bases from V and 9 bases from J, with 13 bases between. Germline V gene lookup returns CDR1 ENHRY and CDR2 SYGVKD.